The 23 T cell receptor beta chains listed next were all sequenced from one sample in a study of graft-versus-host responses after intestinal transplantation. Generated by immunoSEQ multiplex PCR, the TCRdb table keeps only in-frame clones and is missing some. Of 20,000 to 25,000 clones listed, about 35% were seen once; the top ten hold about 9.2%. Plates contained approximately 200,000 CFSE-labeled responder cells and approximately 200,000 irradiated, violet-dye-labeled stimulator cells. Sequenced material: alloreactive CD8+ T cells from a mixed lymphocyte reaction culture, taken before intestinal transplant. Subset reported: CFSE-low proliferating T cells sorted from roughly 6-day pre-transplant mixed lymphocyte reaction (GvH or HvG direction). The origin of the receptors is a human patient who received an intestinal transplant.

The chain couples TRBV5-1 to TRBJ1-3; D gene ambiguous. The germline gives CDR1 SGHRS, CDR2 YFSETQ. V lost 0 bases and J 4 bases, leaving 11 bases between the germline ends. There are 15 residues in the CDR3. DNA of the CDR3: TGCGCCAGCAGCTTGGTTGACCCGACAGGAAACACCATATATTTT. Translating it yields CASSLVDPTGNTIYF.

This chain uses TRBV15 with TRBJ2-2; 8 positions match TRBD2. Trimming removed 1 base from V and 2 bases from J; junction bases left unmatched: 6. Germline CDR1 is LNHNV and CDR2 is YYDKDF (reference sequence). The CDR3 runs to 17 residues. The DNA for the CDR3 is TGTGCCACCAGCAGAGTGGGGCTAGCGGGTAACACCGGGGAGCTGTTTTTT. Amino acid sequence: CATSRVGLAGNTGELFF.

V and J are TRBV7-6 and TRBJ2-1, with D possibly TRBD2 on 6 matching bases. The CDR3 is 15 residues long. CDR1 is SGHVS, CDR2 FNYEAQ, per germline. V dropped 5 bases and J dropped 2 bases, with 13 bases sitting between them. In nucleotides, the CDR3 is TGTGCCAGCAGCGTCGGGGCGGGGACCTACAATGAGCAGTTCTTC. The encoded protein is CASSVGAGTYNEQFF.

This clone is medium-sized within its sample. The V gene is TRBV4-1, the J gene TRBJ1-5, with D perhaps TRBD1 (5 bases). CDR3 length: 15 residues. Trimming removed 0 bases from V and 4 bases from J, with 10 bases in between. Germline V lookup: CDR1 MGHRA, CDR2 YSYEKL. The CDR3 DNA is TGCGCCAGCAGCCAAGATGAGGGGTGGAATCAGCCCCAGCATTTT. It yields the protein CASSQDEGWNQPQHF.

This clone was observed a handful of times. This chain connects TRBV7-9 to TRBJ1-1; maybe TRBD1 (5 bases). CDR3 length: 12 residues. CDR1 and CDR2 (germline): SEHNR, FQNEAQ (reference sequence). Trimming took 6 bases from V and 7 from J, leaving 12 bases between them. The CDR3 is CASSAQGSEAFF. The CDR3 DNA reads as TGTGCCAGCAGTGCCCAGGGAAGTGAAGCTTTCTTT. Drawing the rest from reference TRBV7-9 and TRBJ1-1, the complete variable domain is DTGVSQNPRHKITKRGQNVTFRCDPISEHNRLYWYRQTLGQGPEFLTYFQNEAQLEKSRLLSDRFSAERPKGSFSTLEIQRTEQGDSAMYLCASSAQGSEAFFGQGTRLTVV.

V gene TRBV9 combines with J gene TRBJ1-2; a weak D match, TRBD1 (6 bases). The CDR3 length is 13 residues. Germline V CDR1 and CDR2: SGDLS, YYNGEE. Trimming stripped 4 bases from V and 6 bases from J, with 13 bases between. CDR3 sequence (DNA): TGTGCCAGCAGCCCACAAGGGGGACATGGCTACACCTTC. Translated, it gives CASSPQGGHGYTF.

Concerning this clone: In the same sample, other DNA sequences code for this CDR3. The chain links TRBV29-1 to TRBJ2-3; weak D call: TRBD2 (5 bases). The CDR3 runs to 16 residues. Germline values: CDR1 SQVTM, CDR2 ANQGSEA. V was cut by 3 bases and J by 6 bases, with 22 bases left in between. The CDR3 coding sequence is TGCAGCGTTGAGGGGAGCGGAGAAACTACCGGCGATACGCAGTATTTT. Amino acids: CSVEGSGETTGDTQYF.

The chain is built from TRBV5-1 and TRBJ1-1, with 10 bases matching TRBD1. The CDR3 sequence is 14 residues long. CDR1 is SGHRS and CDR2 is YFSETQ in the germline V gene. V lost 4 bases, J lost 5 bases, and 5 bases stayed unmatched. The CDR3 loop reads CASSVGQGVTEAFF. CDR3 DNA: TGCGCCAGCAGCGTCGGACAGGGGGTAACTGAAGCTTTCTTT. Together with reference TRBV5-1 and TRBJ1-1, the CDR3 gives the full variable domain: KAGVTQTPRYLIKTRGQQVTLSCSPISGHRSVSWYQQTPGQGLQFLFEYFSETQRNKGNFPGRFSGRQFSNSRSEMNVSTLELGDSALYLCASSVGQGVTEAFFGQGTRLTVV.

This clone was counted only a few times. This chain uses TRBV9 with TRBJ1-2, with unresolved D. The V gene lost 3 bases and the J gene lost 7 bases, with 10 bases spanning the gap. CDR1 is SGDLS and CDR2 is YYNGEE in the germline V gene. This CDR3 spans 12 amino acids. CDR3 in DNA: TGTGCCAGCAGCGCAACGACTACTGGCTACACCTTC. Translating gives CASSATTTGYTF.

This clone was seen a single time. The chain recombines TRBV4-1 with TRBJ1-2, with D possibly matching TRBD1 (6 bases). V was cut by 2 bases and J by 7 bases, with 23 bases left in between. The CDR3 spans 17 residues. Germline lookup yields CDR1 MGHRA and CDR2 YSYEKL. CDR3 bases: TGCGCCAGCAGCCAAAAGGGGTGGGGGGGCGCAAGGATTGGCTACACCTTC. Translating gives CASSQKGWGGARIGYTF.

This clone was counted only a few times. This rearrangement joins TRBV29-1 to TRBJ2-1; 7 nucleotides align to TRBD2. The CDR3 loop spans 15 amino acids. V gave up 5 bases and J gave up 3 bases; unmatched junction bases: 10. Looked up from germline, CDR1 is SQVTM and CDR2 is ANQGSEA. CDR3 sequence reads: CSVHIGGSYYNEQFF. The CDR3, as DNA: TGCAGCGTTCATATCGGCGGGAGCTACTACAATGAGCAGTTCTTC.

This chain links TRBV19 with TRBJ1-6, with 9 bases that match TRBD1. With 0 bases clipped from V and 9 bases from J, the junction kept 6 bases outside the gene matches. The length of the CDR3 is 16 residues. Germline CDR1 is LNHDA and CDR2 is SQIVND (reference sequence). The DNA of the CDR3 is TGTGCCAGTAGTATAGACTACGGGACAGGGATTTCACCCCTCCACTTT. It specifies CASSIDYGTGISPLHF.

The chain combines TRBV7-9 with TRBJ2-1; TRBD2 aligns across 8 bases. The length of the CDR3 is 18 residues. CDR1 and CDR2 (germline): SEHNR, FQNEAQ (reference sequence). V dropped 3 bases and J dropped 5; count of bases not matched to a gene: 15. The CDR3 here is CASSLKIGTRGGNNEQFF. CDR3 bases: TGTGCCAGCAGCTTGAAAATCGGGACTCGCGGGGGGAACAATGAGCAGTTCTTC.

This clone occurred a few times. This chain uses TRBV7-9 with TRBJ2-7; the D call may be TRBD1 or TRBD2 (6 bases each). V dropped 3 bases and J dropped 3 bases, with 12 bases sitting between them. Germline V gene lookup returns CDR1 SEHNR and CDR2 FQNEAQ (reference sequence). The CDR3 consists of 14 residues. CDR3 in amino acids: CASSFSGGGYEQYF. DNA for the CDR3: TGTGCCAGCAGCTTTTCCGGGGGCGGCTACGAGCAGTACTTC. Drawing the rest from reference TRBV7-9 and TRBJ2-7, the complete variable domain is DTGVSQNPRHKITKRGQNVTFRCDPISEHNRLYWYRQTLGQGPEFLTYFQNEAQLEKSRLLSDRFSAERPKGSFSTLEIQRTEQGDSAMYLCASSFSGGGYEQYFGPGTRLTVT.

V is TRBV6-5 and J is TRBJ2-7; no reliable D call. CDR3 size: 12 residues. Germline CDR1 and CDR2: MNHEY and SVGAGI. Trimming pared 5 bases from V and 6 bases from J, leaving 11 bases between. CDR3 sequence: CASSEWGLEQYF. The CDR3 DNA reads as TGTGCCAGCAGTGAATGGGGTCTCGAGCAGTACTTC.

In its sample, this clone was seen a few times. The CDR3 protein is CASSPTDSYEQYF. The DNA for the CDR3 is TGTGCCAGCAGCCCAACGGACAGCTACGAGCAGTACTTC. The chain uses TRBV7-6 and TRBJ2-7, with a possible D match to TRBD1 (6 bases). The ends were cut back, 5 bases at V and 3 bases at J, with 11 bases in the middle. The CDR3 extends over 13 amino acids. The germline CDR1 and CDR2 sequences are SGHVS and FNYEAQ.

In this sample, this clone turned up a few times. The chain couples TRBV6-1 to TRBJ1-1; perhaps TRBD1 as D (5 bases). This CDR3 region has 11 residues. V lost 5 bases and J lost 8, with 9 bases in between. The germline CDR1 and CDR2 sequences are MNHNS and SASEGT. CDR3 protein: CASSYRLEAFF. In DNA form, the CDR3 reads TGTGCCAGCAGTTACAGGCTAGAAGCTTTCTTT.

The rearrangement joins TRBV6-6 to TRBJ2-7, with a possible D match to TRBD2 (6 bases). Germline lookup yields CDR1 MNHNY and CDR2 SVGAGI (reference sequence). With 0 bases removed from V and 11 bases from J, the gap between germline ends came to 20 bases. There are 15 residues in the CDR3. The CDR3 DNA reads TGTGCCAGCAGTTACTCGACTGGCGGCCCGGGGGAGGAGTACTTC. Translation: CASSYSTGGPGEEYF.

Only a few counts were recorded for this clone. The CDR3 DNA is TGCGCCAGCAGCCCCGGAGGACAGGGGGTGACTGAAGCTTTCTTT. This codes for CASSPGGQGVTEAFF. V gene TRBV4-3 combines with J gene TRBJ1-1, with 10 nucleotides matching TRBD1. Losses at the gene ends were 4 bases for V and 5 bases for J; bases not matched to a gene: 7. The germline V gene encodes CDR1 LGHNA and CDR2 YSLEER. The CDR3 loop spans 15 amino acids.

This clone was counted a few times. V gene TRBV6-5 combines with J gene TRBJ2-7, with a possible D match to TRBD2 (6 bases). V gave up 5 bases and J gave up 7 bases, with 21 bases separating them. The CDR3 extends over 15 amino acids. Looked up from germline, CDR1 is MNHEY and CDR2 is SVGAGI. In DNA form, the CDR3 reads TGTGCCAGCAGTAAGACCCGGGACTCCCCGGGGGAGCAGTACTTC. Translated, it gives CASSKTRDSPGEQYF.

This clone was seen only a few times. The genes are TRBV28 and TRBJ2-1; 7 nucleotides align to TRBD1. The CDR3 has 14 residues. V trimming: 5 bases; J trimming: 8 bases; junction bases outside the gene matches: 9. The V gene's germline CDR1 is MDHEN and CDR2 SYDVKM. The CDR3 region is CASSADRVLDEQFF. The CDR3 nucleotides read TGTGCCAGCAGTGCAGACAGGGTGCTCGATGAGCAGTTCTTC.

This clone has more than one count but fewer than ten. The rearrangement joins TRBV5-4 to TRBJ1-2, with D uncertain. Germline V gene sequence: CDR1 SGHNT, CDR2 YYREEE (reference sequence). Trimming took off 3 bases at V and 1 base at J, with 16 bases between the two ends. The CDR3 extends over 16 amino acids. The CDR3 DNA reads TGTGCCAGCAGCTCGGACGGGCTTGGGATTAACTATGGCTACACCTTC. It is translated as CASSSDGLGINYGYTF.

The chain joins TRBV5-4 to TRBJ2-1; the D gene is possibly TRBD1 (6 bases). CDR1 and CDR2 (germline): SGHNT, YYREEE (reference sequence). Trimming left V 2 bases short and J 10 bases short, with 13 bases between. This CDR3 has 13 residues. The CDR3 spells CASSFRGGSEQFF. CDR3 DNA: TGTGCCAGCAGCTTTCGAGGGGGATCGGAGCAGTTCTTC. The entire variable domain, with the rest obtained from reference TRBV5-4 and TRBJ2-1, is as follows: ETGVTQSPTHLIKTRGQQVTLRCSSQSGHNTVSWYQQALGQGPQFIFQYYREEENGRGNFPPRFSGLQFPNYSSELNVNALELDDSALYLCASSFRGGSEQFFGPGTRLTVL.